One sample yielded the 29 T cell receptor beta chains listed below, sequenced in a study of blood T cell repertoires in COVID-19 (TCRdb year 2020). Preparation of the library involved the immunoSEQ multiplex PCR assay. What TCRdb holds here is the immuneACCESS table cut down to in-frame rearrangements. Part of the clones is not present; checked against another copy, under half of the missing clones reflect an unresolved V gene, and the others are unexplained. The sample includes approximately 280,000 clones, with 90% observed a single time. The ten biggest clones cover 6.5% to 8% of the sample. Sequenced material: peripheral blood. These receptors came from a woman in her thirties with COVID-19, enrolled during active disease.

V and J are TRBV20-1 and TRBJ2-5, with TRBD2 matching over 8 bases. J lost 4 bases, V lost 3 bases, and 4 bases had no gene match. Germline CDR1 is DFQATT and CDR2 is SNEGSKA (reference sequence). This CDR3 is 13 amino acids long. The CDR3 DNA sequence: TGCAGTGCTAGTCTAGCGGGCCCAGAGACCCAGTACTTC. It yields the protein CSASLAGPETQYF.

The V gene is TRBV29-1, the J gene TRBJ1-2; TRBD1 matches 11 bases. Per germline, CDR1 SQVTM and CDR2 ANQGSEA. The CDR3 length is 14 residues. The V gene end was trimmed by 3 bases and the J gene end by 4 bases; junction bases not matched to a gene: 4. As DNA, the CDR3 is TGCAGCGTTGAGGACAGGGGGCGCGTCTATGGCTACACCTTC. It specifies CSVEDRGRVYGYTF.

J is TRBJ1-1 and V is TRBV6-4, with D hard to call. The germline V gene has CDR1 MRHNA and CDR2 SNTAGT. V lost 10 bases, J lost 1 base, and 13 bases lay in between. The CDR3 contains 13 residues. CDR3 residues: CATSHTPNTEAFF. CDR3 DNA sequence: TGTGCCACCAGCCACACCCCGAACACTGAAGCTTTCTTT.

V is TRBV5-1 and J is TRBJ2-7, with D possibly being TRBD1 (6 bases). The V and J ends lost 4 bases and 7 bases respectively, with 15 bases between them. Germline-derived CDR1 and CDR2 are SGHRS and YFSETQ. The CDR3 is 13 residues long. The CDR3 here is CASSTQDSREQYF. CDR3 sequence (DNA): TGCGCCAGCAGCACCCAGGACAGTCGGGAGCAGTACTTC.

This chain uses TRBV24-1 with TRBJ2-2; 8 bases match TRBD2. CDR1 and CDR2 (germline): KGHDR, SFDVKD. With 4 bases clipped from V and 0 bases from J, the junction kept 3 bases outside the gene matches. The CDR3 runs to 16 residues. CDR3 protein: CATSEWGLANTGELFF. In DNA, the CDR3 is TGTGCCACCAGTGAGTGGGGACTAGCGAACACCGGGGAGCTGTTTTTT.

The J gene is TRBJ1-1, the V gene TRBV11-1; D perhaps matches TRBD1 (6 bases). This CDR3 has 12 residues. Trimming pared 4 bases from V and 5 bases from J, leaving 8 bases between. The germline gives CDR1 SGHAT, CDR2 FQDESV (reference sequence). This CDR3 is CASSSGVTEAFF. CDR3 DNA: TGTGCCAGCAGCTCAGGGGTGACTGAAGCTTTCTTT.

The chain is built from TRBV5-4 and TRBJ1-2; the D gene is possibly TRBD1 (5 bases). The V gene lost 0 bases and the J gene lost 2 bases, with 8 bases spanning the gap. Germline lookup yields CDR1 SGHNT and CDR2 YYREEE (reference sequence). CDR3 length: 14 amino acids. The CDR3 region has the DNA TGTGCCAGCAGCTTGGGCAGGGTGAACTATGGCTACACCTTC. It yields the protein CASSLGRVNYGYTF.

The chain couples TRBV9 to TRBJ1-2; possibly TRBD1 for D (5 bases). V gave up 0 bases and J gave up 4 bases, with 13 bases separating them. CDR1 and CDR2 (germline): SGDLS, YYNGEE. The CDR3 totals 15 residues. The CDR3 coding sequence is TGTGCCAGCAGCGTAGGTCCGGACACCACCTATGGCTACACCTTC. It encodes CASSVGPDTTYGYTF.

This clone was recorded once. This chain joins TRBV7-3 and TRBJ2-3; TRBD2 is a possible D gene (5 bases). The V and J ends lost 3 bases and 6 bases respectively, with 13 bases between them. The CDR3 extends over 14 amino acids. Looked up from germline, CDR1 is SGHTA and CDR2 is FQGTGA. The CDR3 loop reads CASSLLGAEDTQYF. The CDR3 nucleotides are TGTGCCAGCAGCTTGCTGGGAGCGGAGGATACGCAGTATTTT.

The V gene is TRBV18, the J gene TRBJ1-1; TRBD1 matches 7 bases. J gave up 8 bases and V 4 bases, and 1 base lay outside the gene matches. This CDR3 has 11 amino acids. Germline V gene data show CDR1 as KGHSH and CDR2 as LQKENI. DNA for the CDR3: TGTGCCAGCTCACTACAGGGGGAAGCTTTCTTT. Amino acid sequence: CASSLQGEAFF.

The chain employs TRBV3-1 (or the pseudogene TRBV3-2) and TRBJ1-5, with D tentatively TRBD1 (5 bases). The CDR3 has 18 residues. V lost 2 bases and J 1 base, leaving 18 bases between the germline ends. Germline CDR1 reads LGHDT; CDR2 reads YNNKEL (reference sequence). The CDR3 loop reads CASSQFMSGKGSNQPQHF. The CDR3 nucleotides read TGTGCCAGCAGCCAATTTATGTCAGGGAAAGGAAGCAATCAGCCCCAGCATTTT.

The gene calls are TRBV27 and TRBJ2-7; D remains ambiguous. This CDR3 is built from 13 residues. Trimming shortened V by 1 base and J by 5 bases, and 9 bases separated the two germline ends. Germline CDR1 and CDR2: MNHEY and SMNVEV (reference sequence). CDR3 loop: CASSLLGSDEQYF. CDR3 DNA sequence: TGTGCCAGCAGTTTATTGGGCAGTGACGAGCAGTACTTC.

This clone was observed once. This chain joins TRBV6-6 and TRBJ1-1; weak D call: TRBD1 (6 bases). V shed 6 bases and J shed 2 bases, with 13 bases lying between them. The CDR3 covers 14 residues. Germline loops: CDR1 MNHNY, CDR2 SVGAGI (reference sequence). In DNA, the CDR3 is TGTGCCAGCAGCCCACAGGGCTTAAACACTGAAGCTTTCTTT. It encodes CASSPQGLNTEAFF.

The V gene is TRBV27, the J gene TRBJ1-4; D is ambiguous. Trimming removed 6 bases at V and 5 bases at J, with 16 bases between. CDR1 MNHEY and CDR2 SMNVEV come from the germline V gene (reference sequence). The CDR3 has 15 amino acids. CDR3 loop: CASSLTFLGNEKLFF. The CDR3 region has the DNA TGTGCCAGCAGCTTGACCTTCCTAGGAAATGAAAAACTGTTTTTT.

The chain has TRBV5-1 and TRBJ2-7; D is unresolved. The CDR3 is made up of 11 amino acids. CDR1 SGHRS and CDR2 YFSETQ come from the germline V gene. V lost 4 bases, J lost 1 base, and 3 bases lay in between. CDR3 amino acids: CASSHSYEQYF. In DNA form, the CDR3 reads TGCGCCAGCAGCCATTCCTACGAGCAGTACTTC.

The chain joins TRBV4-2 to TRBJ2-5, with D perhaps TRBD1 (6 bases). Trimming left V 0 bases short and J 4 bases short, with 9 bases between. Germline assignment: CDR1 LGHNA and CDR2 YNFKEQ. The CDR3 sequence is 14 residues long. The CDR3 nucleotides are TGTGCCAGCAGCCAAGAAAGGGGGAGAGAGACCCAGTACTTC. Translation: CASSQERGRETQYF.

In DNA, the CDR3 is TGTGCCAGCAGTTTATCGGGCGGGCACTCTGGAAACACCATATATTTT. This sequence encodes CASSLSGGHSGNTIYF. This chain connects TRBV28 to TRBJ1-3; no clear D gene. CDR3 size: 16 residues. V was trimmed by 1 base and J by 0 bases, leaving 10 bases between them. The V gene's germline CDR1 is MDHEN and CDR2 SYDVKM.

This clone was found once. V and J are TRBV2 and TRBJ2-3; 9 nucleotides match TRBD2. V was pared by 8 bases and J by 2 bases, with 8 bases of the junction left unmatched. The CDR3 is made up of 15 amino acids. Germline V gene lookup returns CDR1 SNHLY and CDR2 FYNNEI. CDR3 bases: TGTGCCAGCGTTGGACTAGCGATGACCACAGATACGCAGTATTTT. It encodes CASVGLAMTTDTQYF.

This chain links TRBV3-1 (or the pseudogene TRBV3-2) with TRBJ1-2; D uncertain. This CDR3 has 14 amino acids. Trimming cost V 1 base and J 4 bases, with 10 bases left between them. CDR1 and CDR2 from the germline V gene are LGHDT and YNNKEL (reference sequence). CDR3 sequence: CASSQGPEGYGYTF. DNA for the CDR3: TGTGCCAGCAGCCAAGGCCCTGAGGGCTATGGCTACACCTTC.

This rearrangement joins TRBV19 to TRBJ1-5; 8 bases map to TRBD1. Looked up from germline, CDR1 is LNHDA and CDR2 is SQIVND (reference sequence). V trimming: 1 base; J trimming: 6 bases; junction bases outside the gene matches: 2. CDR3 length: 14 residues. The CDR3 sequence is CASSIGTGTQPQHF. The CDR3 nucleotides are TGTGCCAGTAGTATAGGGACAGGGACTCAGCCCCAGCATTTT.

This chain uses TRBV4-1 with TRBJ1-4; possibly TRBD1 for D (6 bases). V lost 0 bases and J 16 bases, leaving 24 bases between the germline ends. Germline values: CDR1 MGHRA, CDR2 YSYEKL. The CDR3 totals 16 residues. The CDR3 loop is CASSQDQVRGRGPTFF. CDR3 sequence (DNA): TGCGCCAGCAGCCAAGATCAAGTAAGGGGCAGGGGTCCTACGTTTTTT.

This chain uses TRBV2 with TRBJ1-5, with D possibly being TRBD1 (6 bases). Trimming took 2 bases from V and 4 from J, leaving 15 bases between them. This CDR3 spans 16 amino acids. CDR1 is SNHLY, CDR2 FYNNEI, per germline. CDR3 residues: CASSEPYPDSNQPQHF. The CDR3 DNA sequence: TGTGCCAGCAGTGAACCGTACCCGGACAGTAATCAGCCCCAGCATTTT.

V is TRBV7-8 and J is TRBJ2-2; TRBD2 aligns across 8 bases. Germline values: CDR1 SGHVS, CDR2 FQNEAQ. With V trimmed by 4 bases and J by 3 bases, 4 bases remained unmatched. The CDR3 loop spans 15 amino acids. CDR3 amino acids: CASSSSGSYTGELFF. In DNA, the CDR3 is TGTGCCAGCAGCTCGAGCGGGAGCTACACCGGGGAGCTGTTTTTT. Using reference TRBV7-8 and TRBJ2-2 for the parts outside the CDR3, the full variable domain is GAGVSQSPRYKVAKRGQDVALRCDPISGHVSLFWYQQALGQGPEFLTYFQNEAQLDKSGLPSDRFFAERPEGSVSTLKIQRTQQEDSAVYLCASSSSGSYTGELFFGEGSRLTVL.

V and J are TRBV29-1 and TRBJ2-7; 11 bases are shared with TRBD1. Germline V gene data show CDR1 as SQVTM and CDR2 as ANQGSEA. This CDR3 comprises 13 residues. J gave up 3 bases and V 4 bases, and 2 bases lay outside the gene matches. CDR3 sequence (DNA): TGCAGCGTTGCCGGGACAGGGGGCTACGAGCAGTACTTC. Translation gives CSVAGTGGYEQYF.

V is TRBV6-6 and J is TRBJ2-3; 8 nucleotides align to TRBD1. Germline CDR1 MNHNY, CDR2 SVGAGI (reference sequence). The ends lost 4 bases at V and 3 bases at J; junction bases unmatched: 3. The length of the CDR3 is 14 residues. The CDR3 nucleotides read TGTGCCAGCAGTTGGACAGGGAGGACAGATACGCAGTATTTT. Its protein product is CASSWTGRTDTQYF.

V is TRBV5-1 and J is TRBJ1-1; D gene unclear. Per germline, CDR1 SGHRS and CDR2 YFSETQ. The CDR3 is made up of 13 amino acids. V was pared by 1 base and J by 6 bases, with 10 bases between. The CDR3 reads CASSLTFAAEAFF. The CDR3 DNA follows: TGCGCCAGCAGCTTGACTTTTGCCGCTGAAGCTTTCTTT.

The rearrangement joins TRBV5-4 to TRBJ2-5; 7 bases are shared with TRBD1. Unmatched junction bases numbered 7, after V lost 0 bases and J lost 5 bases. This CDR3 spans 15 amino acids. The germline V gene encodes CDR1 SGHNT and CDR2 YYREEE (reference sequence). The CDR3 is CASSLEDRPRETQYF. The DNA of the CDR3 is TGTGCCAGCAGCTTGGAGGACAGGCCGCGGGAGACCCAGTACTTC.

CDR3 loop: CASSFPGQGVTEAFF. The CDR3 DNA sequence: TGTGCCAGCTCATTTCCGGGACAGGGTGTCACTGAAGCTTTCTTT. The chain combines TRBV18 with TRBJ1-1, with 9 bases matching TRBD1. With 5 bases clipped from V and 4 bases from J, the junction kept 8 bases outside the gene matches. Germline CDR1 reads KGHSH; CDR2 reads LQKENI. The CDR3 has 15 residues.

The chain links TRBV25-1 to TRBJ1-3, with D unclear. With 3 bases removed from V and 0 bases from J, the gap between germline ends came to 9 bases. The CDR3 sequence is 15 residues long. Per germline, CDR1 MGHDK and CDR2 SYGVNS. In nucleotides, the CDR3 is TGTGCCAGCAGTGAGCGCCGTATCTCTGGAAACACCATATATTTT. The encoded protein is CASSERRISGNTIYF.